This T cell receptor beta chain was identified during a study of response to subunit inactivated influenza vaccine. Study-level results: New T cells are recruited in small numbers by each seasonal influenza vaccination, according to the authors' suggestion.

A single record per CDR3 protein comes from TCRdb applying MiXCR to the RT-PCR reads. Among hundreds of thousands of distinct CDR3 sequences listed, approximately 7.6% were seen once. The V and J ends lost 8 bases and 7 bases, in that order; junction bases with no gene match: 14. This CDR3 region has 15 residues. Per germline, CDR1 GTSNPN and CDR2 SVGIG (reference sequence). A remark on this clonotype: Its antigen is unidentified.

This TCR derives from a man aged 45 to 70 who received an inactivated influenza vaccine. V is TRBV30 and J is TRBJ1-6; 7 bases are shared with TRBD1. Sequenced here: PBMCs from blood, sampled 23 to 25 months after vaccination. CDR3 nucleotides: TGTGCCGCTCCAGGGGGTTCCTTGGGGAATTCACCCCTCCACTTT. The encoded protein is CAAPGGSLGNSPLHF. Variable domain in full (rest from reference TRBV30 and TRBJ1-6): SQTIHQWPATLVQPVGSPLSLECTVEGTSNPNLYWYRQAAGRGLQLLFYSVGIGQISSEVPQNLSASRPQDRQFILSSKKLLLSDSGFYLCAAPGGSLGNSPLHFGNGTRLTVT.